The clone carrying this TCR beta chain came up a few times. Its antigen is currently unknown. These data are taken from a study of T cells in Graves' hyperthyroidism and ophthalmopathy. General observations from the study: With a median lead of approximately 6 months before onset, the model predicted ophthalmopathy.

The germline gives CDR1 LNHDA, CDR2 SQIVND (reference sequence). This CDR3 has 15 amino acids. J was trimmed by 4 bases and V by 6 bases; bases with no gene match: 5. RNA transcripts provided the source from which TCR beta CDR3 regions were amplified. Using the HTBI primer set, a first-round RT-PCR was run on the TCR CDR3. A single record per CDR3 protein comes from TCRdb applying MiXCR to the multiplex PCR reads. The sample has 350,000 to 450,000 distinct CDR3 sequences; about a sixth are singletons. This sequence originates from a woman in her thirties with Graves' hyperthyroidism that later progressed to Graves' ophthalmopathy. The sample was blood. The rearrangement links TRBV19 to TRBJ2-1; 11 nucleotides line up with TRBD2. CDR3 sequence (DNA): TGTGCCAGTAGCGTGACTAGCGGGGAATACAATGAGCAGTTCTTC. Its translation: CASSVTSGEYNEQFF.